This TCR beta chain was recovered during a study of OX40 agonist ivuxolimab in advanced cancers. Whole-study context: Ivuxolimab, which is an agonistic anti-OX40 (CD134) antibody, was administered to the patients. At doses from 0.01 to 10 mg/kg, patients were given intravenous ivuxolimab every 2 weeks.

This clone was detected once. The junction had 6 bases not matched to a gene; V was cut back by 0 bases and J by 7 bases. The length of the CDR3 is 15 residues. Germline V gives CDR1 SGHDT, CDR2 YYEEEE. Only in-frame clones appear in the TCRdb table, and some are missing; sequencing was by immunoSEQ multiplex PCR. The sample carries roughly 17,000 clones, approximately 86% recorded once. The rearrangement joins TRBV5-6 to TRBJ1-4, with 7 bases identical to TRBD1. The TCR originated in an adult with an advanced solid tumor such as melanoma, head and neck, liver or kidney cancer. The sequences come from CD4+ or CD8+ T cells sorted from blood, collected in a trial of the OX40 agonist ivuxolimab. The CDR3 DNA reads as TGTGCCAGCAGCTTGGCGCAGGGGGGGGGTGAAAAACTGTTTTTT. This gives the protein CASSLAQGGGEKLFF.